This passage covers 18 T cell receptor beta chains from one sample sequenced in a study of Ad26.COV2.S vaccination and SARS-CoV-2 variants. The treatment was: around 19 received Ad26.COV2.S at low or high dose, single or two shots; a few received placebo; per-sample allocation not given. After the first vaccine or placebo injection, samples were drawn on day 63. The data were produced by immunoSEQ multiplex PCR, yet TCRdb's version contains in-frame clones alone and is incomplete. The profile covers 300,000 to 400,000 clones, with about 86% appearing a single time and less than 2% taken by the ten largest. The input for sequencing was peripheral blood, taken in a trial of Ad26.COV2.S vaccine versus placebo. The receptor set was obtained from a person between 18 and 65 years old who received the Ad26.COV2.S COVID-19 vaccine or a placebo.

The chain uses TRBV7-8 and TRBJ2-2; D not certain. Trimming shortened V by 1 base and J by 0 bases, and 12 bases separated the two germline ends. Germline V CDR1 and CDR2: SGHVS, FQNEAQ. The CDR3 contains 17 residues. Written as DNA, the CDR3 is TGTGCCAGCAGCTTAGGATCAGGTCCAGCGAACACCGGGGAGCTGTTTTTT. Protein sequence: CASSLGSGPANTGELFF.

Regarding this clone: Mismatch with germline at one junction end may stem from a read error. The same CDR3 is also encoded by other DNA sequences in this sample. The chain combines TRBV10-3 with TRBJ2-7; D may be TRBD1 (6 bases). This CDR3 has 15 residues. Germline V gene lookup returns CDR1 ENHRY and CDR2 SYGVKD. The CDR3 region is CAINNPGVGSYEQYF. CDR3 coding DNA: TGCGCCATCAATAACCCAGGGGTGGGGTCCTACGAGCAGTACTTC.

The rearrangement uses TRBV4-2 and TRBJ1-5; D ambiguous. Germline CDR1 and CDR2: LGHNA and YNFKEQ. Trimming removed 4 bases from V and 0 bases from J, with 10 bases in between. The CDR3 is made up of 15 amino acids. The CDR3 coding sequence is TGTGCCAGCAGCCCTTCCCCTTATAGCAATCAGCCCCAGCATTTT. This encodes CASSPSPYSNQPQHF.

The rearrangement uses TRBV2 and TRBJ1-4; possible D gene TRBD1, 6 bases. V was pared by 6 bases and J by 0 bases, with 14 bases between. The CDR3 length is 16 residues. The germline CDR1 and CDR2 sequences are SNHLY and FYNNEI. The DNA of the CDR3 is TGTGCCAGCAGGGACCTGACAGGCACAACTAATGAAAAACTGTTTTTT. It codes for CASRDLTGTTNEKLFF.

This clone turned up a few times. CDR3 nucleotides: TGTGCCAGCAGTTACTCTCGGGGCGGCGCTGGGGCCAACGTCCTGACTTTC. The encoded protein is CASSYSRGGAGANVLTF. The V and J genes are TRBV6-2 or TRBV6-3 and TRBJ2-6; the D call may be TRBD1 or TRBD2 (5 bases each). Germline V gene data show CDR1 as MNHEY and CDR2 as SVGEGT. CDR3 size: 17 residues. Trimming pared 0 bases from V and 2 bases from J, leaving 11 bases between.

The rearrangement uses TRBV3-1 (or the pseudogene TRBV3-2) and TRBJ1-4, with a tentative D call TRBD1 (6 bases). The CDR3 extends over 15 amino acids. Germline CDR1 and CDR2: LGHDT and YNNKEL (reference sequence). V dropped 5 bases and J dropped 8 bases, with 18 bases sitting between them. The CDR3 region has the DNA TGTGCCAGCAGCTCAAGGGGGGTGGTCGGAGAAAAACTGTTTTTT. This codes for CASSSRGVVGEKLFF.

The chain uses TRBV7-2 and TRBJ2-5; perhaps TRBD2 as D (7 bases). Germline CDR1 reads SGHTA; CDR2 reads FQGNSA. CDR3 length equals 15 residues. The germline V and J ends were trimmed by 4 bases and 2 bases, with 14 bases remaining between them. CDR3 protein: CASSWGGDPQETQYF. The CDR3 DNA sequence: TGTGCCAGCAGCTGGGGGGGCGATCCGCAAGAGACCCAGTACTTC.

This CDR3 reads CASSIIPISGTSGSRNEQFF. As DNA, the CDR3 is TGTGCCAGTAGTATCATCCCGATCTCAGGGACTAGCGGGTCCCGTAATGAGCAGTTCTTC. This chain links TRBV19 with TRBJ2-1; TRBD2 agrees at 12 bases. The V and J ends lost 3 bases and 7 bases, in that order; junction bases with no gene match: 19. This CDR3 has 20 residues. CDR1 LNHDA and CDR2 SQIVND come from the germline V gene (reference sequence). Complete variable domain (other parts from reference TRBV19 and TRBJ2-1): DGGITQSPKYLFRKEGQNVTLSCEQNLNHDAMYWYRQDPGQGLRLIYYSQIVNDFQKGDIAEGYSVSREKKESFPLTVTSAQKNPTAFYLCASSIIPISGTSGSRNEQFFGPGTRLTVL.

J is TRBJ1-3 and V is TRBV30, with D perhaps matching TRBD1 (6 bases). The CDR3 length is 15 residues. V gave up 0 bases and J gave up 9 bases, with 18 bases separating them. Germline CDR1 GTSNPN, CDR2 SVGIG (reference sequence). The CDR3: CAWSVPWGRVFTIYF. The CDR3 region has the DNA TGTGCCTGGAGTGTACCCTGGGGGCGCGTCTTCACCATATATTTT.

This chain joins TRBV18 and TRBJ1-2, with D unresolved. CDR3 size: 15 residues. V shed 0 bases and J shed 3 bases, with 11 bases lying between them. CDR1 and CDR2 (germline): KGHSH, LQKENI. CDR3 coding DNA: TGTGCCAGCTCACCACCGACCGGGCCGGACTATGGCTACACCTTC. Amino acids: CASSPPTGPDYGYTF.

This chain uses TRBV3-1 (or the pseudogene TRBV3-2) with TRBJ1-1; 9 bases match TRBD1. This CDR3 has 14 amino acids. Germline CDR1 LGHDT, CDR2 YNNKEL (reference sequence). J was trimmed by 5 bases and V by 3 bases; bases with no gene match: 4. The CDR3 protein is CASSQGQGGTEAFF. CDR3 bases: TGTGCCAGCAGCCAGGGACAGGGCGGAACTGAAGCTTTCTTT.

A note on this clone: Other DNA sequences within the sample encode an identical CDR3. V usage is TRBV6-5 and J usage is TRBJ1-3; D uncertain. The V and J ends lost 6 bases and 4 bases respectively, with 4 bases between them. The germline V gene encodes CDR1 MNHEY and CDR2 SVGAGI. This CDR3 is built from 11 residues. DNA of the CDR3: TGTGCCAGCAGGCGGGGAAACACCATATATTTT. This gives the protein CASRRGNTIYF.

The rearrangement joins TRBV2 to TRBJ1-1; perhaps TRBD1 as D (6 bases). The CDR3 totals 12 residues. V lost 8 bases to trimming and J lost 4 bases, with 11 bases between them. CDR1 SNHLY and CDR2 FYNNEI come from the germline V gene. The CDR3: CASGRGGTEAFF. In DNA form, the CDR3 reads TGTGCCAGCGGGAGGGGGGGCACTGAAGCTTTCTTT.

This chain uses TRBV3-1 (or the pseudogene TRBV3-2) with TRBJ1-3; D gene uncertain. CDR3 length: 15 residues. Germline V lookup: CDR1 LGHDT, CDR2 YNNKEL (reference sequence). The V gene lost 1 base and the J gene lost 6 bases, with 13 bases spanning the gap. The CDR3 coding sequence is TGTGCCAGCAGCCAAGTTCTCCGGGATTCAAACACCATATATTTT. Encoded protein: CASSQVLRDSNTIYF.

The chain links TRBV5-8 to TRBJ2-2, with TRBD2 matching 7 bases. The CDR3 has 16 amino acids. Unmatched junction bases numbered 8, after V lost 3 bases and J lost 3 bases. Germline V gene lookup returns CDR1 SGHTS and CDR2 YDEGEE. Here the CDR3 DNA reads TGTGCCAGCAGCTCCCACCCGGGGGGAGACACCGGGGAGCTGTTTTTT. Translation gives CASSSHPGGDTGELFF.

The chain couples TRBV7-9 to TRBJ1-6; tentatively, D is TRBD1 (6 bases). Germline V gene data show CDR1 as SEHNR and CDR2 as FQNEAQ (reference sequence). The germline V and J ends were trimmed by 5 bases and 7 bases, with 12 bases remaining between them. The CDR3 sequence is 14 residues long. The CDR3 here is CASSRQDVNSPLHF. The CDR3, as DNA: TGTGCCAGCAGCCGACAGGACGTAAATTCACCCCTCCACTTT.

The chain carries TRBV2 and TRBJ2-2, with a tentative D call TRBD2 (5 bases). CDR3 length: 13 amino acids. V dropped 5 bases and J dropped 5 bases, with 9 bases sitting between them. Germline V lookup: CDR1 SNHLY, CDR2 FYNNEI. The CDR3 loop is CASSRTGTGELFF. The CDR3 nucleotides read TGTGCCAGCAGTCGGACGGGGACCGGGGAGCTGTTTTTT.

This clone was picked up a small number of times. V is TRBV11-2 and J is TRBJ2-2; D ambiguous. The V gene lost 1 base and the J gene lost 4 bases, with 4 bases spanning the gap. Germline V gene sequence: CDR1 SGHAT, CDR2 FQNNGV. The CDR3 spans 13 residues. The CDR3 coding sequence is TGTGCCAGCAGCTTAGCCCTCACCGGGGAGCTGTTTTTT. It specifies CASSLALTGELFF.